This TCR beta chain was identified during a study of OX40 agonist ivuxolimab in advanced cancers. Study at large: A diagnosis of hepatocellular carcinoma, melanoma, renal cell or head and neck cancer was present in dose-escalation patients. Participants, 70% to 90% male, averaged roughly 60 years of age, ranging from about 23 to 80. Study-wide results and caveats: Fewer expanded clones were found on average in CD4+ than in CD8+ T cells.

Here immunoSEQ multiplex PCR was the method, and the copy in TCRdb shows in-frame clones only, minus some. The top ten hold around 48% of the sample, which has under 20,000 clones, under 85% seen once. About this clone: Its antigen remains unknown.

People who had autoimmune disease history or systemic immunosuppression were excluded. Material: CD4+ or CD8+ T cells sorted from blood, obtained in a trial of the OX40 agonist ivuxolimab. The origin of this receptor is an adult with an advanced solid tumor such as melanoma, head and neck, liver or kidney cancer.

The CDR3: CASSAEWGYLAKNIQYF. The CDR3 DNA follows: TGTGCCAGCAGCGCCGAATGGGGCTACCTAGCCAAAAACATTCAGTACTTC. The chain recombines TRBV7-2 with TRBJ2-4; a possible D gene is TRBD1 (5 bases). V gave up 5 bases and J gave up 0 bases, with 17 bases separating them. Germline values: CDR1 SGHTA, CDR2 FQGNSA. This CDR3 comprises 17 residues.